The 32 T cell receptor beta chains below all came from one sample that was sequenced in a study of cytomegalovirus exposure and HLA in healthy donors. 13 Jbeta primers and 60 Vbeta primers were used for the PCR. Sequenced by immunoSEQ multiplex PCR; TCRdb stores in-frame clones only, minus some. The sample lists around 100,000 clones, about 80% occurring once. The material sequenced was PBMCs. These TCRs come from a female donor in good health and CMV-seropositive.

Written as DNA, the CDR3 is TGCGCCAGCAGCCAAGATCGAGCGGCAGGGGGGAACACTGAAGCTTTCTTT. It codes for CASSQDRAAGGNTEAFF. V gene TRBV4-3 combines with J gene TRBJ1-1; 7 bases are shared with TRBD1. Germline values: CDR1 LGHNA, CDR2 YSLEER. With 0 bases clipped from V and 1 base from J, the junction kept 8 bases outside the gene matches. CDR3 length equals 17 residues.

The chain carries TRBV11-2 and TRBJ1-6; D ambiguous. CDR1 and CDR2 (germline): SGHAT, FQNNGV. This CDR3 contains 13 residues. V was cut by 0 bases and J by 18 bases, with 15 bases left in between. CDR3 nucleotides: TGTGCCAGCAGCTTAGATTCGACGGGATCCCCCCACTTT. This sequence encodes CASSLDSTGSPHF.

This clone was seen just once. CDR3 amino acids: CASSMGQYNSPLHF. The CDR3 DNA is TGTGCCAGTAGTATGGGACAGTATAATTCACCCCTCCACTTT. The chain joins TRBV19 to TRBJ1-6; TRBD1 matches at 7 bases. The CDR3 runs to 14 residues. V shed 3 bases and J 4 bases; nucleotides not matched to a gene: 0. Germline CDR1 reads LNHDA; CDR2 reads SQIVND (reference sequence).

The genes are TRBV5-6 and TRBJ1-2, with a possible D match to TRBD1 (6 bases). This CDR3 comprises 11 residues. CDR1 and CDR2 from the germline V gene are SGHDT and YYEEEE. V lost 4 bases to trimming and J lost 7 bases, with 8 bases between them. The CDR3 region is CASSNRVGYTF. As DNA, the CDR3 is TGTGCCAGCAGCAACAGGGTTGGCTACACCTTC.

This chain joins TRBV14 and TRBJ2-1; possible D gene TRBD2, 5 bases. The germline V gene has CDR1 SGHDN and CDR2 FVKESK. The CDR3 has 16 amino acids. Trimming cost V 4 bases and J 4 bases, with 17 bases left between them. CDR3 bases: TGTGCCAGCAGCCCCTTACCAGCGGTGGGGTACAATGAGCAGTTCTTC. The encoded protein is CASSPLPAVGYNEQFF.

CDR3 bases: TGTGCCAGCAGTGAAGCCCCGGGTCGGGGCACTGAAGCTTTCTTT. Translating gives CASSEAPGRGTEAFF. This chain links TRBV6-4 with TRBJ1-1; D is undetermined. Germline lookup yields CDR1 MRHNA and CDR2 SNTAGT. The ends were cut back, 3 bases at V and 4 bases at J, with 15 bases in the middle. This CDR3 region has 15 residues.

V is TRBV4-2 and J is TRBJ1-2; D might be TRBD1 (5 bases). The V gene's germline CDR1 is LGHNA and CDR2 YNFKEQ. Deletions cut 0 bases from V and 0 bases from J, with 11 bases between. The CDR3 loop spans 16 amino acids. The CDR3 spells CASSQDGGGTNYGYTF. Written as DNA, the CDR3 is TGTGCCAGCAGCCAAGATGGCGGGGGGACTAACTATGGCTACACCTTC.

The chain joins TRBV7-6 to TRBJ2-1; 8 positions match TRBD2. The junction had 11 bases not matched to a gene; V was cut back by 3 bases and J by 4 bases. The CDR3 sequence is 17 residues long. CDR1 SGHVS and CDR2 FNYEAQ come from the germline V gene. CDR3 in DNA: TGTGCCAGCAGCTTGAGGGTCGGGGGGGGCTTGTACAATGAGCAGTTCTTC. This gives the protein CASSLRVGGGLYNEQFF.

The chain uses TRBV7-2 and TRBJ1-5; 7 positions agree with TRBD1. V lost 5 bases and J lost 2; bases outside the gene matches: 6. The germline V gene has CDR1 SGHTA and CDR2 FQGNSA. There are 15 residues in the CDR3. DNA for the CDR3: TGTGCCAGCAGCCCCCAAACAGGGGGCAATCAGCCCCAGCATTTT. Translation: CASSPQTGGNQPQHF.

This clone was recorded only once. The chain carries TRBV10-3 and TRBJ2-4, with 15 positions matching TRBD2. Germline trimming cut 6 bases from V and 0 bases from J; bases unmatched to any gene: 6. This CDR3 region has 18 residues. The germline V gene has CDR1 ENHRY and CDR2 SYGVKD. CDR3 sequence reads: CAISAGLAGGLAKNIQYF. The CDR3 bases are TGTGCCATCAGCGCGGGACTAGCGGGAGGCCTAGCCAAAAACATTCAGTACTTC.

The V call is TRBV29-1, the J call TRBJ2-7; 8 bases agree with TRBD2. CDR3 length equals 13 residues. V was clipped by 6 bases and J by 1 base; unmatched bases: 5. The germline CDR1 and CDR2 sequences are SQVTM and ANQGSEA. The chain's CDR3 is CSVDGRDSYEQYF. In DNA form, the CDR3 reads TGCAGCGTCGACGGGAGGGATTCCTACGAGCAGTACTTC.

This chain uses TRBV6-5 with TRBJ2-3, with a tentative D call TRBD1 (5 bases). V gave up 0 bases and J gave up 8 bases, with 9 bases separating them. Per the germline V gene, CDR1 is MNHEY and CDR2 is SVGAGI. CDR3 length: 13 residues. The CDR3 nucleotides are TGTGCCAGCAGTTACTCGGAAGGGGCTACGCAGTATTTT. As protein: CASSYSEGATQYF.

The chain recombines TRBV2 with TRBJ2-3; 10 bases are shared with TRBD2. Trimming cost V 4 bases and J 0 bases; bases outside gene matches: 1. The CDR3 contains 15 residues. Germline V gives CDR1 SNHLY, CDR2 FYNNEI. Here the CDR3 reads CASSGTSGSTDTQYF. The CDR3 nucleotides are TGTGCCAGCAGTGGGACTAGCGGTAGCACAGATACGCAGTATTTT.

J is TRBJ2-7 and V is TRBV9, with 9 bases identical to TRBD2. V dropped 0 bases and J dropped 0; count of bases not matched to a gene: 4. CDR3 length: 16 amino acids. Germline assignment: CDR1 SGDLS and CDR2 YYNGEE. The CDR3 bases are TGTGCCAGCAGCGTAGAGCTAGCGGGGCCCTCCTACGAGCAGTACTTC. This translates into CASSVELAGPSYEQYF.

On this clone itself: The junction does not match germline at one end; this may be a read error. This sequence joins TRBV7-8 and TRBJ1-5; tentative D call: TRBD1 (6 bases). The CDR3 spans 14 residues. The germline V gene encodes CDR1 SGHVS and CDR2 FQNEAQ. The CDR3 region is CAGSLGVLGGPQHF. The CDR3 DNA is TGTGCCGGCAGCTTAGGGGTGCTAGGGGGTCCCCAGCATTTT.

V and J are TRBV7-8 and TRBJ1-5, with TRBD1 matching 7 bases. The germline gives CDR1 SGHVS, CDR2 FQNEAQ. V was clipped by 2 bases and J by 3 bases; unmatched bases: 7. This CDR3 region has 16 residues. CDR3 sequence: CASSLLDDRANQPQHF. Here the CDR3 DNA reads TGTGCCAGCAGCTTACTCGATGACAGGGCCAATCAGCCCCAGCATTTT.

The J gene is TRBJ1-5, the V gene TRBV2; D perhaps matches TRBD1 (5 bases). The germline V gene encodes CDR1 SNHLY and CDR2 FYNNEI. This CDR3 region has 18 residues. V was pared by 1 base and J by 2 bases, with 18 bases between. This CDR3 is CASSEVSAWGGGNQPQHF. The DNA of the CDR3 is TGTGCCAGCAGTGAAGTGTCGGCTTGGGGCGGAGGCAATCAGCCCCAGCATTTT. The full variable domain, rest sourced from reference TRBV2 and TRBJ1-5, is EPEVTQTPSHQVTQMGQEVILRCVPISNHLYFYWYRQILGQKVEFLVSFYNNEISEKSEIFDDQFSVERPDGSNFTLKIRSTKLEDSAMYFCASSEVSAWGGGNQPQHFGDGTRLSIL.

This chain links TRBV6-4 with TRBJ2-1; no reliable D call. Trimming removed 3 bases at V and 4 bases at J, with 13 bases between. Germline CDR1 reads MRHNA; CDR2 reads SNTAGT. The CDR3 spans 15 residues. CDR3 loop: CASSERTGLYNEQFF. Written as DNA, the CDR3 is TGTGCCAGCAGTGAGCGAACGGGTTTATACAATGAGCAGTTCTTC.

The chain joins TRBV4-1 to TRBJ2-5; D call uncertain. Germline V gives CDR1 MGHRA, CDR2 YSYEKL. The CDR3 has 15 residues. With 2 bases removed from V and 5 bases from J, the gap between germline ends came to 15 bases. The DNA for the CDR3 is TGCGCCAGCAGCCAAAGGATGGGTAGCTCGGAGACCCAGTACTTC. It is translated as CASSQRMGSSETQYF.

The V gene is TRBV5-1, the J gene TRBJ2-5, with D possibly being TRBD1 (6 bases). V was clipped by 4 bases and J by 5 bases, with 15 bases between them. The length of the CDR3 is 14 residues. Germline CDR1 SGHRS, CDR2 YFSETQ. The CDR3 bases are TGCGCCAGCAGCCTCTCCACTAGGGGGGAGACCCAGTACTTC. Translation gives CASSLSTRGETQYF.

CDR3 DNA: TGTGCCAGCAGCCCTAGTCTCGGGACTAACTATGGCTACACCTTC. It translates to CASSPSLGTNYGYTF. The chain recombines TRBV7-9 with TRBJ1-2, with D unresolved. The germline V gene encodes CDR1 SEHNR and CDR2 FQNEAQ (reference sequence). V lost 5 bases and J 0 bases, leaving 13 bases between the germline ends. The CDR3 is made up of 15 amino acids.

This clone was counted between two and nine times. The rearrangement joins TRBV10-3 to TRBJ2-1; 7 bases map to TRBD1. Germline assignment: CDR1 ENHRY and CDR2 SYGVKD. After removal of 8 bases from V and 5 bases from J, the junction contained 6 bases not matched to a gene. This CDR3 region has 13 residues. The CDR3 loop is CAILGQEHNEQFF. CDR3 sequence (DNA): TGTGCCATCCTCGGACAGGAGCACAATGAGCAGTTCTTC.

Note on this clone: This same CDR3 is encoded by further DNA sequences in the sample. The chain recombines TRBV5-4 with TRBJ1-2, with 8 bases matching TRBD1. The CDR3 spans 14 residues. From germline, CDR1 is SGHNT and CDR2 YYREEE (reference sequence). Trimming at V came to 0 bases and at J to 4 bases, leaving 2 bases not matched to a gene. CDR3 DNA: TGTGCCAGCAGCTTGGCTCAGGGGGCCTATGGCTACACCTTC. Encoded protein: CASSLAQGAYGYTF.

The chain links TRBV5-1 to TRBJ2-7; 9 positions match TRBD1. Germline lookup yields CDR1 SGHRS and CDR2 YFSETQ. V shed 2 bases and J 1 base; nucleotides not matched to a gene: 4. This CDR3 contains 15 residues. DNA for the CDR3: TGCGCCAGCAGCTTTACAGGGGGCGCGTCCTACGAGCAGTACTTC. This translates into CASSFTGGASYEQYF.

This clone was counted a few times. The CDR3 reads CASSLYGGGEKLFF. CDR3 sequence (DNA): TGTGCCAGCAGCTTATACGGAGGCGGGGAAAAACTGTTTTTT. The rearrangement uses TRBV7-8 and TRBJ1-4, with D hard to call. CDR3 size: 14 residues. Germline V gene sequence: CDR1 SGHVS, CDR2 FQNEAQ. V lost 2 bases to trimming and J lost 8 bases, with 12 bases between them.

The V call is TRBV4-2, the J call TRBJ2-5, with 9 bases lining up with TRBD1. The DNA end is more similar to TRBJ2-7, so the J call may be wrong. Germline-derived CDR1 and CDR2 are LGHNA and YNFKEQ. The CDR3 extends over 15 amino acids. The CDR3 nucleotides read TGTGCCAGCAGCCAATCGGGACAGGGTGTACACGAGCAGTACTTC. It yields the protein CASSQSGQGVHEQYF.

Details on this clone: Relative to the germline gene, one junction end is altered; a read error may explain this. The genes are TRBV7-9 and TRBJ1-2, with a possible D match to TRBD1 (6 bases). Germline values: CDR1 SEHNR, CDR2 FQNEAQ (reference sequence). The CDR3 loop spans 14 amino acids. CDR3 sequence: CSSRRAPGDYGYTF. The CDR3 region has the DNA TGTTCCAGCAGACGAGCCCCAGGGGACTATGGCTACACCTTC. Full variable domain (outside the CDR3, taken from reference TRBV7-9 and TRBJ1-2): DTGVSQNPRHKITKRGQNVTFRCDPISEHNRLYWYRQTLGQGPEFLTYFQNEAQLEKSRLLSDRFSAERPKGSFSTLEIQRTEQGDSAMYLCSSRRAPGDYGYTFGSGTRLTVV.

The chain employs TRBV9 and TRBJ1-1, with D perhaps TRBD1 (5 bases). CDR3 length: 15 amino acids. Trimming cost V 4 bases and J 4 bases, with 17 bases left between them. The germline V gene has CDR1 SGDLS and CDR2 YYNGEE. CDR3 region: CASSSRGGVSTEAFF. The CDR3 nucleotides are TGTGCCAGCAGCTCCCGCGGGGGAGTTTCCACTGAAGCTTTCTTT.

This rearrangement joins TRBV18 to TRBJ2-5; 7 bases are shared with TRBD2. Germline V lookup: CDR1 KGHSH, CDR2 LQKENI. The CDR3 has 14 residues. V lost 4 bases to trimming and J lost 4 bases; unmatched junction nucleotides: 6. The CDR3, as DNA: TGTGCCAGCTCACAACAGCGGGGCCTAGAGACCCAGTACTTC. Translated, it gives CASSQQRGLETQYF.

J is TRBJ2-2 and V is TRBV5-4; 7 nucleotides align to TRBD1. This CDR3 comprises 16 residues. The germline gives CDR1 SGHNT, CDR2 YYREEE (reference sequence). V was pared by 4 bases and J by 0 bases, with 6 bases of the junction left unmatched. CDR3 region: CASSPRRGPNTGELFF. The CDR3 DNA is TGTGCCAGCAGCCCCCGAAGGGGGCCGAACACCGGGGAGCTGTTTTTT.

V and J are TRBV25-1 and TRBJ1-6, with TRBD1 matching over 11 bases. Germline loops: CDR1 MGHDK, CDR2 SYGVNS. The CDR3 spans 14 residues. V was clipped by 6 bases and J by 9 bases; unmatched bases: 4. This CDR3 is CASSRTGGVSPLHF. The CDR3, as DNA: TGTGCCAGCAGCCGGACAGGGGGCGTTTCACCCCTCCACTTT.

V usage is TRBV18 and J usage is TRBJ1-4; 10 nucleotides agree with TRBD1. V dropped 2 bases and J dropped 8; count of bases not matched to a gene: 5. Germline V gene data show CDR1 as KGHSH and CDR2 as LQKENI. CDR3 size: 15 residues. The CDR3: CASSPSTGGREKLFF. The CDR3 nucleotides are TGTGCCAGCTCACCATCGACAGGGGGCAGAGAAAAACTGTTTTTT.